One T cell receptor beta chain is described in this entry. Its antigen is unidentified. In this CDR3 the conserved last residue, phenylalanine or tryptophan, is missing, so a read error is likely. No DNA is shown, since the ends of the CDR3 on it are uncertain; the CDR3 is the one TCRdb lists. Looked up from germline, CDR1 is LGHNA and CDR2 is YSLEER. The CDR3 totals 17 residues, both ends included. These data belong to a study of tumor and adjacent non-tumor tissue in lung cancer. The wider study: Aged 31 to 76 years, patients included about 11 men and five or six women with stage I to III disease.

Overall study findings and caveats: Tumor tissue had significantly higher TCR diversity than normal lung.

A modified ARM-PCR protocol with three rounds of nested PCR amplified TCRbeta. TCRdb processed the multiplex PCR reads anew with MiXCR; each CDR3 protein has one entry. In the table there are tens of thousands of distinct CDR3 sequences, 75% to 90% of which are singletons. The template was RNA from unsorted bulk tissue. Sequenced material: lung tumor tissue. The clonotype was recovered from a woman aged 45-59 years with non-small cell lung cancer. The chain recombines TRBV4-3 with TRBJ2-6. The CDR3 loop reads CASSQDAGLSGANVLTL.